Listed below are T cell receptor beta chains from one sample, sequenced in a study of T cell responses to AZD1222 COVID-19 vaccine. Generated by immunoSEQ multiplex PCR, the TCRdb table keeps only in-frame clones and is missing some. The sample shows over 150,000 clones, 75% to 90% of them seen only once. The sample was peripheral blood, taken on day 0 of AZD1222 vaccination. The origin of the receptors is an adult in good health. Each CDR3 is given with its conserved first and last residue. Fields, in order: J gene, CDR3 length, V gene, D gene, clone size, CDR3 protein, CDR3 DNA. A D gene is named only where the DNA matches it firmly. Only part of the rows carry a size: once, few, many, or a class if the clone is expanded.

TRBJ2-5,16,TRBV5-1,NA,NA,CASSLVGLRGQETQYF,TGCGCCAGCAGCTTGGTGGGGCTAAGGGGGCAAGAGACCCAGTACTTC
TRBJ2-3,18,TRBV4-2,NA,once,CASSQDLPGTGISYTQYF,TGTGCCAGCAGCCAAGATCTCCCTGGGACTGGCATTTCCTATACGCAGTATTTT
TRBJ1-1,13,TRBV25-1,NA,NA,CASTHLGSTEAFF,TGTGCCAGCACTCATCTGGGAAGCACTGAAGCTTTCTTT
TRBJ1-5,18,TRBV7-6,TRBD1,once,CASSSPGQGALSNQPQHF,TGTGCCAGCAGCTCTCCGGGACAGGGGGCTTTGAGCAATCAGCCCCAGCATTTT
TRBJ1-2,15,TRBV6-2/TRBV6-3,NA,NA,CASSYGFGNNYGYTF,TGTGCCAGCAGTTACGGATTTGGAAATAACTATGGCTACACCTTC
TRBJ1-2,12,TRBV28,NA,NA,CASSLRVYGYTF,TGTGCCAGCAGTTTACGGGTCTATGGCTACACCTTC
TRBJ1-2,14,TRBV6-5,NA,NA,CASISEGTYDRYTF,TGTGCCAGCATTAGCGAGGGAACCTATGATCGCTACACCTTC
TRBJ1-2,15,TRBV6-1,TRBD1,NA,CASSEVDRVAYGYTF,TGTGCCAGCAGTGAAGTAGACAGGGTGGCCTATGGCTACACCTTC
TRBJ2-2,15,TRBV28,TRBD1,NA,CASSSPGTGTGELFF,TGTGCCAGCAGTTCCCCCGGGACAGGGACCGGGGAGCTGTTTTTT
TRBJ2-1,15,TRBV6-5,TRBD2,NA,CASTLSGGPYNEQFF,TGTGCCAGCACCTTAAGCGGGGGCCCCTACAATGAGCAGTTCTTC
TRBJ1-2,16,TRBV4-3,NA,NA,CASSQEGGGLGYGYTF,TGCGCCAGCAGCCAAGAAGGAGGGGGATTAGGGTATGGCTACACCTTC
TRBJ1-5,13,TRBV3-1/TRBV3-2,NA,NA,CASSQQGGQPQHF,TGTGCCAGCAGCCAACAGGGAGGGCAGCCCCAGCATTTT
TRBJ2-7,13,TRBV3-1/TRBV3-2,NA,few,CASSQADSYEQYF,TGTGCCAGCAGCCAAGCAGACTCCTACGAGCAGTACTTC
TRBJ1-4,17,TRBV7-9,NA,few,CASSSRLRAATNEKLFF,TGTGCCAGCAGCTCCAGGTTACGAGCTGCAACTAATGAAAAACTGTTTTTT
TRBJ2-3,11,TRBV10-1,NA,NA,CASPPPDTQYF,TGCGCCAGCCCTCCCCCAGATACGCAGTATTTT
TRBJ2-1,14,TRBV28,TRBD1,NA,CASSEGQPANEQFF,TGTGCCAGCAGTGAGGGACAGCCCGCCAATGAGCAGTTCTTC
TRBJ2-3,17,TRBV9,NA,NA,CASSPRLGTPSTDTQYF,TGTGCCAGCAGCCCTCGCCTGGGCACCCCTAGCACAGATACGCAGTATTTT
TRBJ2-1,14,TRBV29-1,TRBD2,once,CSVSLAGLGNEQFF,TGCAGCGTTTCGCTAGCGGGATTAGGCAATGAGCAGTTCTTC
TRBJ1-2,16,TRBV18,TRBD1,NA,CASSPGQVTFAYGYTF,TGTGCCAGCTCACCGGGACAGGTGACCTTTGCCTATGGCTACACCTTC
TRBJ2-7,13,TRBV6-2/TRBV6-3,NA,NA,CASSYPLVHEQYF,TGTGCCAGCAGTTACCCCCTTGTCCACGAGCAGTACTTC